This T cell receptor beta chain was found in a study of blood T cell repertoires in COVID-19. The method was immunoSEQ multiplex PCR; TCRdb's version includes in-frame clones alone and lacks a portion of them. The data show a few hundred thousand clones, with more than 75% seen just once and less than 1.5% held by the top ten. This CDR3 has 11 residues. The germline gives CDR1 MGHRA, CDR2 YSYEKL. The V gene lost 0 bases and the J gene lost 8 bases, with 4 bases spanning the gap. The sequencing sample was made of PBMCs or T cells enriched from blood (not recorded which). The receptor was isolated from a woman younger than 35 who had recovered from COVID-19. The V call is TRBV4-1, the J call TRBJ1-1; D remains unclear. This CDR3 reads CASSQEREAFF. CDR3 DNA sequence: TGCGCCAGCAGCCAAGAGCGCGAAGCTTTCTTT.